The clone carrying this T cell receptor beta chain was seen more than once but under ten times. The data were obtained in a study of cytomegalovirus exposure and HLA in healthy donors. Both 60 Vbeta primers and 13 Jbeta primers went into the PCR. Measured with immunoSEQ multiplex PCR; TCRdb has only the in-frame clones, and not every one. The sample consists of 90,000 or so clones, around 80% of them appearing once. This CDR3 has 14 residues. Germline CDR1 and CDR2: MNHEY and SMNVEV (reference sequence). V gave up 2 bases and J gave up 7 bases, with 12 bases separating them. This TCR was recovered from a male donor in good health and CMV-seropositive. Sequenced sample: PBMCs. V is TRBV27 and J is TRBJ1-5, with a weak D call TRBD1 (5 bases). The CDR3 loop is CASSLGAGWQPQHF. The CDR3 DNA follows: TGTGCCAGCAGTTTAGGGGCGGGGTGGCAGCCCCAGCATTTT.